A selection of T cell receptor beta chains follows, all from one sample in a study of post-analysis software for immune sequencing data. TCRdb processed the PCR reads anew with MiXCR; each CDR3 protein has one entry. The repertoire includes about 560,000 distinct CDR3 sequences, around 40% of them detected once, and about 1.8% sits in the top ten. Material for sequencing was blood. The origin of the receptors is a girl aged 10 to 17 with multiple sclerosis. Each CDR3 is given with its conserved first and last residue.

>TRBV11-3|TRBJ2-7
CASSRPAQGKGDSYEQYF
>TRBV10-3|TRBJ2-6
CAISGSTGSAGANVLTF
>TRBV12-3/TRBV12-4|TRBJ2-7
CASTMGQAAYEQYF
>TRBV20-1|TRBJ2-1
CSARVGSGGSRNEQFF
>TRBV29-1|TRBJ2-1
CSVVGVWRGYNEQFF
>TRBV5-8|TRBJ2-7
CASRTRKGAHEQYF
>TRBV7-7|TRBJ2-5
CASSFRQGQETQYF
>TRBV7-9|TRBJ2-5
CASSSGGVSFETQYF
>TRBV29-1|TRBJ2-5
CSGDWGLMETQYF
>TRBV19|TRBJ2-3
CASSIRYSGELTDTQYF
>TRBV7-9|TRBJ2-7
CASSRSSGSSYEQYF
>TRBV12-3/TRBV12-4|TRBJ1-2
CASKKRGGYTF
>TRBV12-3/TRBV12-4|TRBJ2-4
CASSSPGTGGEYF
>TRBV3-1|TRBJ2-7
CASSFSDAQTQQYF
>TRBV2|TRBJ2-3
CASSDRVGDTQYF
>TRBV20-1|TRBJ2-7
CSARDAPGTDSSYEQYF
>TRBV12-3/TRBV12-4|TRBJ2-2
CASSRGLGGNTGELFF